The clone carrying this T cell receptor beta chain was counted between two and nine times. What it recognizes is unknown. The CDR3 covers 14 residues. Trimming took 5 bases from V and 5 from J; bases not matched to a gene: 7. Germline V gene sequence: CDR1 SGHVS, CDR2 FQNEAQ. The sample comes from a study of post-analysis software for immune sequencing data. Findings of the study overall: Roughly five TRBV segments were more frequent in patients than controls; TRBV5-6, TRBV5-1 and TRBV20-1 belonged to this group.

Every TCR beta cDNA library bore unique molecular identifiers. TCRdb re-derived calls from the PCR reads in MiXCR, one entry per CDR3 protein. The sample holds roughly 620,000 distinct CDR3 sequences, roughly 45% seen once. The material sequenced was blood. The TCR originated in a girl aged 5-17 years with multiple sclerosis. V usage is TRBV7-8 and J usage is TRBJ2-7; 9 bases agree with TRBD2. CDR3 in amino acids: CASSAGTSIHEQYF. CDR3 DNA: TGTGCCAGCAGCGCCGGGACTAGCATCCACGAGCAGTACTTC.